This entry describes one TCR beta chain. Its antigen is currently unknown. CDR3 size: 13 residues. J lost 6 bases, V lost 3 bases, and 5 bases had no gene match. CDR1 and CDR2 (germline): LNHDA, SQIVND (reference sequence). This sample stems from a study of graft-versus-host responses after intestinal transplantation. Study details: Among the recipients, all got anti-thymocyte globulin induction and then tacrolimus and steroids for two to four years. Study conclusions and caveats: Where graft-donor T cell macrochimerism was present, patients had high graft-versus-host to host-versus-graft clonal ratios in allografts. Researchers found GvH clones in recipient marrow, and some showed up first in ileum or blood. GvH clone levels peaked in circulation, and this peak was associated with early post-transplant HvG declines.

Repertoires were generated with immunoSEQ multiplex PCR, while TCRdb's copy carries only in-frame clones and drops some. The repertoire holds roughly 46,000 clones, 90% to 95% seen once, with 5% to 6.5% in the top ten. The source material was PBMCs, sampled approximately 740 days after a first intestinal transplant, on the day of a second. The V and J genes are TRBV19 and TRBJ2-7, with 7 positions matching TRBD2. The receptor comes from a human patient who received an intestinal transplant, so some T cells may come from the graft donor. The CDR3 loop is CASSMNGGGEQYF. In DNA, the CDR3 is TGTGCCAGTAGTATGAACGGCGGGGGCGAGCAGTACTTC.